The present T cell receptor (beta chain) was sequenced within a study of shared clonotypes between healthy human individuals. General study results and limits: Shared clonotypes: roughly 5% naive CD4, around 4% naive CD8, under 2.5% memory CD4, about 0.4% memory CD8.

This clone turned up a few times. Its specificity is unknown. This CDR3 comprises 13 residues. CDR1 and CDR2 from the germline V gene are SGHRS and YFSETQ. V was clipped by 3 bases and J by 4 bases, with 11 bases between them. Each subset's genomic DNA was split evenly across several immunoSEQ plates. Generated by immunoSEQ multiplex PCR, the TCRdb table keeps only in-frame clones and is missing some. The table records hundreds of thousands of clones, roughly 96% of them present only once. Naive CD8 cells lacked CD45RO, underwent positive selection for CCR7 and left out terminally differentiated effector memory CD45RA+ cells.

This receptor was taken from a woman aged 25 to 45 in good health. The V gene is TRBV5-1, the J gene TRBJ2-7; D gene ambiguous. The sample taken for sequencing was naive CD8+ T cells sorted from blood. CDR3 coding DNA: TGCGCCAGCAGCTCCTTGAAGGGTTACGAGCAGTACTTC. Translation gives CASSSLKGYEQYF.